The 28 T cell receptor beta chains below all came from one sample that was sequenced in a study of cytomegalovirus exposure and HLA in healthy donors. The PCR made use of 60 Vbeta and 13 Jbeta primers. Here immunoSEQ multiplex PCR was the method, and the copy in TCRdb shows in-frame clones only, minus some. The table records some 100,000 clones, 75% to 85% of them present only once. The material sequenced was PBMCs. These receptors were collected from a woman between 18 and 29 years old in good health and CMV-seronegative.

The chain recombines TRBV21-1 with TRBJ2-7; TRBD1 is taken as the D call from the table, unchecked against the DNA. TRBV21-1 is annotated as a pseudogene. CDR3 size: 16 residues. The CDR3 is CASSKINRDRTYEQYF. In DNA, the CDR3 is TGTGCCAGCAGCAAAATAAACCGGGACAGGACCTACGAGCAGTACTTC.

The chain has TRBV4-3 and TRBJ2-1; a possible D gene is TRBD2 (6 bases). Between the trimmed V and J ends, which lost 0 bases and 8 bases, there was a span of 17 bases. CDR1 and CDR2 from the germline V gene are LGHNA and YSLEER. CDR3 length: 16 residues. The CDR3 bases are TGCGCCAGCAGCCAAGAGACCCGCGGGAACTTCGATGAGCAGTTCTTC. It specifies CASSQETRGNFDEQFF.

This chain links TRBV9 with TRBJ2-7, with a possible D match to TRBD2 (6 bases). V was cut by 0 bases and J by 3 bases, with 13 bases left in between. Germline CDR1 and CDR2: SGDLS and YYNGEE. The CDR3 extends over 15 amino acids. The CDR3 DNA is TGTGCCAGCAGCGTAGGAGGAGGGGCAATCTACGAGCAGTACTTC. Translating gives CASSVGGGAIYEQYF.

This clone was detected only once. V is TRBV7-6 and J is TRBJ1-3, with a weak D call TRBD1 (6 bases). This CDR3 contains 14 residues. Trimming took off 5 bases at V and 4 bases at J, with 12 bases between the two ends. CDR1 and CDR2 from the germline V gene are SGHVS and FNYEAQ. CDR3 nucleotides: TGTGCCAGCAGCCAACAGGGCTGGGGAAACACCATATATTTT. This codes for CASSQQGWGNTIYF.

The chain recombines TRBV18 with TRBJ1-4, with 12 bases matching TRBD1. This CDR3 is built from 18 residues. Trimming took 5 bases from V and 4 from J; bases not matched to a gene: 11. CDR1 is KGHSH, CDR2 LQKENI, per germline. In nucleotides, the CDR3 is TGTGCCAGCTCAGACCGGGGACAGGGGGCCGGTTTTAATGAAAAACTGTTTTTT. This sequence encodes CASSDRGQGAGFNEKLFF. Complete variable domain (other parts from reference TRBV18 and TRBJ1-4): NAGVMQNPRHLVRRRGQEARLRCSPMKGHSHVYWYRQLPEEGLKFMVYLQKENIIDESGMPKERFSAEFPKEGPSILRIQQVVRGDSAAYFCASSDRGQGAGFNEKLFFGSGTQLSVL.

The chain recombines TRBV7-9 with TRBJ2-1, with no clear D. CDR3 size: 13 residues. Germline CDR1 SEHNR, CDR2 FQNEAQ (reference sequence). V lost 5 bases to trimming and J lost 5 bases, with 10 bases between them. CDR3 in amino acids: CASSRSGNNEQFF. The CDR3 DNA follows: TGTGCCAGCAGCAGATCAGGCAACAATGAGCAGTTCTTC.

A few counts support this clone. The chain carries TRBV2 and TRBJ2-7, with TRBD1 as a possible D gene (5 bases). The CDR3 runs to 12 residues. The V gene lost 4 bases and the J gene lost 5 bases, with 9 bases spanning the gap. Germline CDR1 SNHLY, CDR2 FYNNEI. CDR3 nucleotides: TGTGCCAGCAGTGGCAGGGTCCACGAGCAGTACTTC. Translating it yields CASSGRVHEQYF.

This clone was counted a single time. The rearrangement uses TRBV4-2 and TRBJ2-3; 11 bases are a match to TRBD2. V lost 0 bases to trimming and J lost 6 bases; unmatched junction nucleotides: 5. The length of the CDR3 is 16 residues. Germline V gene sequence: CDR1 LGHNA, CDR2 YNFKEQ. The CDR3 loop is CASSQDMASGRDTQYF. The CDR3 region has the DNA TGTGCCAGCAGCCAAGATATGGCTAGCGGGAGGGATACGCAGTATTTT.

The chain is built from TRBV15 and TRBJ1-5; maybe TRBD1 (6 bases). Germline CDR1 and CDR2: LNHNV and YYDKDF (reference sequence). The CDR3 is 15 residues long. V gave up 5 bases and J gave up 4 bases, with 15 bases separating them. The CDR3 DNA reads TGTGCCACCAGCGGAGCGGCAGGGGAAAATCAGCCCCAGCATTTT. Amino acid sequence: CATSGAAGENQPQHF.

The rearrangement joins TRBV2 to TRBJ2-3, with a weak D call TRBD1 (6 bases). Trimming removed 1 base at V and 0 bases at J, with 8 bases between. The CDR3 runs to 15 residues. Germline CDR1 reads SNHLY; CDR2 reads FYNNEI. CDR3 region: CASSEDRVSTDTQYF. The DNA for the CDR3 is TGTGCCAGCAGTGAAGACAGGGTTAGCACAGATACGCAGTATTTT.

J is TRBJ2-1 and V is TRBV28; 8 nucleotides match TRBD2. The CDR3 loop spans 15 amino acids. Trimming at V came to 3 bases and at J to 9 bases, leaving 10 bases not matched to a gene. The germline gives CDR1 MDHEN, CDR2 SYDVKM. Here the CDR3 DNA reads TGTGCCAGCAGTTTTTTTGGCGGGAGGCGTAGTGAGCAGTTCTTC. It codes for CASSFFGGRRSEQFF.

In DNA form, the CDR3 reads TGTGCCAGCAGCCAAAAATTCTACCAAGAGACCCAGTACTTC. This sequence encodes CASSQKFYQETQYF. The chain recombines TRBV16 with TRBJ2-5; D unresolved. Trimming stripped 2 bases from V and 0 bases from J, with 7 bases between. Germline V gene data show CDR1 as KGHSY and CDR2 as FQNENV. The CDR3 sequence is 14 residues long.

This clone turned up a few times. This chain joins TRBV11-1 and TRBJ2-7; a weak D match, TRBD2 (6 bases). The CDR3 runs 14 residues. From germline, CDR1 is SGHAT and CDR2 FQDESV (reference sequence). V lost 10 bases, J lost 2 bases, and 18 bases lay in between. The CDR3: CATSWGDGTYEQYF. Here the CDR3 DNA reads TGTGCCACCTCGTGGGGGGACGGAACCTACGAGCAGTACTTC.

This clone qualifies as medium-sized. The chain uses TRBV6-6 and TRBJ2-7; D not resolved. With 4 bases removed from V and 3 bases from J, the gap between germline ends came to 10 bases. The V gene's germline CDR1 is MNHNY and CDR2 SVGAGI (reference sequence). This CDR3 region has 13 residues. CDR3 coding DNA: TGTGCCAGCAGTTGGTCTGCTAGCTACGAGCAGTACTTC. Translated: CASSWSASYEQYF.

This chain links TRBV2 with TRBJ2-5; 8 bases line up with TRBD1. This CDR3 spans 14 amino acids. With V trimmed by 6 bases and J by 4 bases, 7 bases remained unmatched. Germline V lookup: CDR1 SNHLY, CDR2 FYNNEI. The CDR3 is CASSDLGQGETQYF. For the CDR3, the DNA is TGTGCCAGCAGCGATCTCGGACAGGGAGAGACCCAGTACTTC.

The V gene is TRBV6-4, the J gene TRBJ2-7; TRBD2 matches 11 bases. V dropped 5 bases and J dropped 4; count of bases not matched to a gene: 10. This CDR3 comprises 16 residues. In germline, CDR1 is MRHNA, CDR2 SNTAGT. CDR3 in amino acids: CASSRELAGDLYEQYF. The CDR3 DNA reads TGTGCCAGCAGTCGAGAACTAGCGGGGGACCTTTACGAGCAGTACTTC.

V gene TRBV7-2 combines with J gene TRBJ2-7; D perhaps matches TRBD1 (5 bases). The V gene lost 4 bases and the J gene lost 2 bases, with 12 bases spanning the gap. This CDR3 has 14 amino acids. Looked up from germline, CDR1 is SGHTA and CDR2 is FQGNSA. The CDR3 DNA reads as TGTGCCAGCAGCTCTAGGACAAGGCCCTACGAGCAGTACTTC. Translating gives CASSSRTRPYEQYF.

CDR3 DNA: TGTGCCAGCAGCTTAGGCCTCCACAATGAGCAGTTCTTC. Protein sequence: CASSLGLHNEQFF. The chain combines TRBV7-3 with TRBJ2-1, with D unclear. The CDR3 totals 13 residues. Germline CDR1 SGHTA, CDR2 FQGTGA. Trimming shortened V by 2 bases and J by 5 bases, and 7 bases separated the two germline ends. Full variable domain (remainder filled in from reference TRBV7-3 and TRBJ2-1): GAGVSQTPSNKVTEKGKYVELRCDPISGHTALYWYRQSLGQGPEFLIYFQGTGAADDSGLPNDRFFAVRPEGSVSTLKIQRTERGDSAVYLCASSLGLHNEQFFGPGTRLTVL.

V gene TRBV4-1 combines with J gene TRBJ1-2; perhaps TRBD1 as D (5 bases). Germline V gene lookup returns CDR1 MGHRA and CDR2 YSYEKL. The CDR3 loop spans 17 amino acids. The V gene lost 1 base and the J gene lost 0 bases, with 15 bases spanning the gap. DNA for the CDR3: TGCGCCAGCAGCCAAGCCCCGGGGGTCGGGGCTAACTATGGCTACACCTTC. Translated: CASSQAPGVGANYGYTF.

Note on this clone: Its ends do not fully match the called genes, so a read error is possible. J is TRBJ2-2 and V is TRBV7-9; maybe TRBD1 (6 bases). The CDR3 loop spans 14 amino acids. Per germline, CDR1 SEHNR and CDR2 FQNEAQ (reference sequence). CDR3 sequence: CSSSTGSNTGELFF. In DNA form, the CDR3 reads TGTTCCAGCAGCACAGGGTCGAACACCGGGGAGCTGTTTTTT. The entire variable domain, with the rest obtained from reference TRBV7-9 and TRBJ2-2, is as follows: DTGVSQNPRHKITKRGQNVTFRCDPISEHNRLYWYRQTLGQGPEFLTYFQNEAQLEKSRLLSDRFSAERPKGSFSTLEIQRTEQGDSAMYLCSSSTGSNTGELFFGEGSRLTVL.

V gene TRBV7-9 combines with J gene TRBJ1-4, with D possibly being TRBD1 (5 bases). The CDR3 has 14 amino acids. Germline CDR1 SEHNR, CDR2 FQNEAQ (reference sequence). Trimming took off 5 bases at V and 8 bases at J, with 15 bases between the two ends. The CDR3 reads CASSPSGGFEKLFF. The CDR3 coding sequence is TGTGCCAGCAGCCCCTCGGGGGGGTTCGAAAAACTGTTTTTT. The complete variable domain, with remaining parts taken from reference TRBV7-9 and TRBJ1-4, reads DTGVSQNPRHKITKRGQNVTFRCDPISEHNRLYWYRQTLGQGPEFLTYFQNEAQLEKSRLLSDRFSAERPKGSFSTLEIQRTEQGDSAMYLCASSPSGGFEKLFFGSGTQLSVL.

The genes are TRBV4-3 and TRBJ2-3; D not resolved. Trimming left V 0 bases short and J 0 bases short, with 13 bases between. Germline CDR1 is LGHNA and CDR2 is YSLEER. This CDR3 is built from 17 residues. The CDR3, as DNA: TGCGCCAGCAGCCAAGATCTTGGAGCTCCTAGCACAGATACGCAGTATTTT. Translating it yields CASSQDLGAPSTDTQYF.

The chain joins TRBV19 to TRBJ2-3; 10 positions agree with TRBD1. Germline CDR1 LNHDA, CDR2 SQIVND (reference sequence). Trimming at V came to 6 bases and at J to 1 base, leaving 10 bases not matched to a gene. The CDR3 contains 17 residues. CDR3 bases: TGTGCCAGTAGGGGACAGGGGTTTAGTGGGGGCACAGATACGCAGTATTTT. This codes for CASRGQGFSGGTDTQYF.

The V call is TRBV7-2, the J call TRBJ2-3; D possibly corresponds to TRBD1 (6 bases). CDR1 is SGHTA, CDR2 FQGNSA, per germline. Trimming took off 4 bases at V and 4 bases at J, with 21 bases between the two ends. This CDR3 is built from 17 residues. The CDR3 DNA reads TGTGCCAGCAGCTCGAGGCTTGGGGGCCCTCCCTCAGATACGCAGTATTTT. Amino acids: CASSSRLGGPPSDTQYF.

The chain is built from TRBV7-2 and TRBJ1-1, with a weak D call TRBD1 (6 bases). With 7 bases removed from V and 0 bases from J, the gap between germline ends came to 15 bases. The CDR3 runs to 15 residues. Per germline, CDR1 SGHTA and CDR2 FQGNSA. For the CDR3, the DNA is TGTGCCAGCATTACAGGGAAGGGTTTGAACACTGAAGCTTTCTTT. Its translation: CASITGKGLNTEAFF. The full variable domain, completed using reference TRBV7-2 and TRBJ1-1, is GAGVSQSPSNKVTEKGKDVELRCDPISGHTALYWYRQSLGQGLEFLIYFQGNSAPDKSGLPSDRFSAERTGGSVSTLTIQRTQQEDSAVYLCASITGKGLNTEAFFGQGTRLTVV.

The V gene is TRBV7-2, the J gene TRBJ2-1; D gene uncertain. The CDR3 runs to 12 residues. V lost 2 bases and J lost 10, with 9 bases in between. Germline CDR1 SGHTA, CDR2 FQGNSA. The CDR3 loop reads CASSLRAMEQFF. In DNA form, the CDR3 reads TGTGCCAGCAGCTTACGCGCTATGGAGCAGTTCTTC.

This clone was detected only once. The chain combines TRBV28 with TRBJ2-7; D perhaps matches TRBD1 (5 bases). The ends were cut back, 5 bases at V and 2 bases at J, with 13 bases in the middle. Per the germline V gene, CDR1 is MDHEN and CDR2 is SYDVKM. This CDR3 contains 14 residues. CDR3 residues: CASSVQGVAYEQYF. CDR3 nucleotide sequence: TGTGCCAGCAGTGTCCAGGGTGTTGCCTACGAGCAGTACTTC. Combining the CDR3 with reference TRBV28 and TRBJ2-7 gives the whole variable domain DVKVTQSSRYLVKRTGEKVFLECVQDMDHENMFWYRQDPGLGLRLIYFSYDVKMKEKGDIPEGYSVSREKKERFSLILESASTNQTSMYLCASSVQGVAYEQYFGPGTRLTVT.

This rearrangement joins TRBV13 to TRBJ2-1, with no clear D. The CDR3 runs 13 residues. Per the germline V gene, CDR1 is PRHDT and CDR2 is FYEKMQ (reference sequence). Trimming removed 3 bases from V and 15 bases from J, with 18 bases in between. The CDR3 region has the DNA TGTGCCAGCAGCTTCCGCGTAGATAGAAAAAGGTTCTTC. It codes for CASSFRVDRKRFF.